A selection of T cell receptor beta chains follows, all from one sample in a study of regulatory and conventional T cells in breast cancer. TCRdb reanalysed the PCR reads using MiXCR and keeps one entry per CDR3 protein. Of about 16,000 distinct CDR3 sequences listed, around 30% are singletons. Sequenced: conventional T cells from blood. Receptors originate from a female donor in good health. Each CDR3 is given with its conserved first and last residue. Each record gives: clone size, V gene, D gene, J gene, CDR3 protein, CDR3 DNA. The D gene is left open where the match is weak. Clone sizes are given selectively: once, few, many, or a class where the clone is expanded.

few,TRBV20-1,.,TRBJ2-7,CSARGVGISYEQYF,TGCAGTGCTAGAGGGGTAGGGATCTCCTACGAGCAGTACTTC
.,TRBV20-1,.,TRBJ2-3,CSARVGGTGTQYF,TGCAGTGCTAGAGTAGGAGGTACAGGTACGCAGTATTTT
.,TRBV12-3/TRBV12-4,.,TRBJ2-5,CASSKGTQETRYF,TGTGCCAGCAGTAAGGGGACCCAAGAGACTCGGTACTTC
.,TRBV7-9,TRBD2,TRBJ2-1,CASRKERLAGGIYTEQFF,TGTGCCAGCAGAAAGGAAAGACTAGCGGGGGGGATATATACGGAGCAGTTCTTC
.,TRBV7-2,.,TRBJ2-6,CASSLGVGTGANVLTF,TGTGCCAGCAGCTTAGGAGTAGGGACTGGGGCCAACGTCCTGACTTTC
many,TRBV7-2,.,TRBJ2-1,CASSPRTIGNEQFF,TGTGCCAGCAGCCCGCGGACAATAGGCAATGAGCAGTTCTTC
.,TRBV12-3/TRBV12-4,.,TRBJ1-4,CASSLGEKLFF,TGTGCCAGCAGTCTTGGAGAAAAACTGTTTTTT
.,TRBV29-1,TRBD1,TRBJ1-5,CSVWTGLPNQPQHF,TGCAGCGTTTGGACAGGGTTGCCCAATCAGCCCCAGCATTTT
.,TRBV9,.,TRBJ2-3,CASSVDHSSRADTQYF,TGTGCCAGCAGCGTAGATCATTCTAGCCGCGCAGATACGCAGTATTTT
.,TRBV9,.,TRBJ1-2,CASGVDYTGGKNYGYTF,TGTGCCAGCGGCGTAGATTATACCGGGGGGAAGAACTATGGCTACACCTTC
.,TRBV19,.,TRBJ2-7,CASSNPPAVHEQYF,TGTGCCAGTAGTAACCCCCCGGCCGTCCACGAGCAGTACTTC
many,TRBV7-2,TRBD1,TRBJ1-2,CASSSTGENGYTF,TGTGCCAGCAGCTCTACAGGGGAGAATGGCTACACCTTC
few,TRBV11-2,.,TRBJ2-3,CASSFSGTDTQYF,TGTGCCAGCAGCTTTTCCGGCACAGATACGCAGTATTTT
.,TRBV20-1,.,TRBJ1-4,CSASPGNNEKLFF,TGCAGTGCTAGCCCAGGGAATAATGAAAAACTGTTTTTT
few,TRBV4-1,.,TRBJ2-1,CASSQEKSPAPSYNEQFF,TGCGCCAGCAGCCAAGAAAAGAGCCCCGCACCCTCCTACAATGAGCAGTTCTTC
once,TRBV9,TRBD1,TRBJ2-6,CANSIRPAGGGANVLTF,TGTGCCAACAGCATTCGACCCGCAGGGGGTGGGGCCAACGTCCTGACTTTC
.,TRBV6-5,.,TRBJ1-1,CAISESRQGNTEAFF,TGTGCCATCAGTGAGTCGCGTCAGGGGAACACTGAAGCTTTCTTT
.,TRBV28,TRBD2,TRBJ2-7,CASSPGLVYEQYF,TGTGCCAGCAGTCCTGGACTAGTTTACGAGCAGTACTTC
.,TRBV5-1,TRBD2,TRBJ2-3,CASNGGGLADTQYF,TGCGCCAGCAACGGGGGAGGGCTGGCGGATACGCAGTATTTT
.,TRBV4-2,.,TRBJ1-2,CASSPDLNYGYTF,TGTGCCAGCAGCCCGGACCTGAACTATGGCTACACCTTC
medium-sized,TRBV10-3,.,TRBJ1-1,CAISSTGFGTEAFF,TGTGCCATCAGTTCTACAGGGTTCGGTACTGAAGCTTTCTTT
few,TRBV27,.,TRBJ2-1,CASSSPYRQGTSNEQFF,TGTGCCAGCAGTTCTCCTTATCGCCAGGGAACCTCCAATGAGCAGTTCTTC
medium-sized,TRBV4-1,.,TRBJ1-4,CASSQGILGRGRGEKLFF,TGCGCCAGCAGCCAAGGGATCTTGGGGAGGGGAAGAGGGGAAAAACTGTTTTTT
medium-sized,TRBV5-1,.,TRBJ1-1,CASSQKVNTEAFF,TGCGCCAGCAGCCAGAAAGTGAACACTGAAGCTTTCTTT
medium-sized,TRBV7-7,.,TRBJ2-1,CASSLGSSYNEQFF,TGTGCTAGCAGTTTGGGTAGCTCCTACAATGAGCAGTTCTTC
few,TRBV29-1,.,TRBJ2-3,CSVDSTDTQYF,TGCAGCGTTGACAGCACAGATACGCAGTATTTT
few,TRBV29-1,.,TRBJ2-7,CSVTLLDRTNYEQYF,TGCAGCGTTACACTCCTGGACAGAACAAACTACGAGCAGTACTTC
few,TRBV5-1,TRBD2,TRBJ2-3,CASSQILAGDADTQYF,TGCGCCAGCAGCCAGATACTAGCGGGAGACGCAGATACGCAGTATTTT
few,TRBV5-1,.,TRBJ2-7,CASSLGRGDDEQYF,TGCGCCAGCAGCTTGGGCAGGGGGGACGACGAGCAGTACTTC
few,TRBV5-1,TRBD2,TRBJ2-2,CASSGGGSPGELFF,TGCGCCAGCAGCGGCGGGGGTTCGCCCGGGGAGCTGTTTTTT
.,TRBV5-4,TRBD1,TRBJ2-1,CAGSPGTGSYNEQFF,TGTGCCGGCAGCCCCGGGACAGGGTCCTACAATGAGCAGTTCTTC